The source of this T cell receptor beta chain is a study of blood T cell repertoires in COVID-19. Generated by immunoSEQ multiplex PCR, the TCRdb table keeps only in-frame clones and is missing some. Of under 55,000 clones detected, 60% to 80% appear once; the ten largest clones hold 5.8%. V lost 5 bases and J lost 1; bases outside the gene matches: 10. The CDR3 totals 17 residues. Germline CDR1 and CDR2: MDHEN and SYDVKM. The V call is TRBV28, the J call TRBJ2-3; 9 bases are a match to TRBD2. This receptor was taken from a woman in her forties or fifties with acute COVID-19. Sequenced material: PBMCs or T cells enriched from blood (not recorded which). The CDR3 loop reads CASSGGPSGDGTDTQYF. The CDR3 DNA follows: TGTGCCAGCAGTGGGGGTCCTAGCGGGGATGGCACAGATACGCAGTATTTT.